The 26 T cell receptor beta chains in this list originate from one sample, sequenced in a study of T-cell memory formation after mild COVID-19. MiXCR was run by TCRdb on the 5' RACE reads, yielding one entry per CDR3 protein. The sample holds around 420,000 distinct CDR3 sequences; 20% to 25% are singletons and the top ten take roughly 8.7%. The sequenced sample was PBMCs or a T cell subset sorted from them (not recorded which). The source is an adult woman who had mild COVID-19 (a few samples of this study predate the infection). Cell type and time point are not known.

This clonotype occurred once. This chain connects TRBV6-2 or TRBV6-3 to TRBJ1-1, with D tentatively TRBD1 (5 bases). CDR3 length: 16 amino acids. The V end lost 3 bases, the J end lost 10 bases, and 24 bases lay between the germline ends. In germline, CDR1 is MNHEY, CDR2 SVGEGT. CDR3 DNA sequence: TGTGCCAGCAGTTATTATGCTACCGGGACCGAGGAAGGAGCTTTCTTT. Translated, it gives CASSYYATGTEEGAFF.

The chain combines TRBV18 with TRBJ2-7; maybe TRBD2 (5 bases). The CDR3 length is 15 residues. Trimming shortened V by 0 bases and J by 4 bases, and 13 bases separated the two germline ends. Germline V CDR1 and CDR2: KGHSH, LQKENI. The CDR3 protein is CASSPPAPRDYEQYF. The DNA for the CDR3 is TGTGCCAGCTCACCACCGGCCCCTCGGGATTACGAGCAGTACTTC.

This clonotype was seen more than once but under ten times. The J gene is TRBJ2-7, the V gene TRBV24-1, with unresolved D. CDR3 length: 15 residues. The germline V gene has CDR1 KGHDR and CDR2 SFDVKD. With 4 bases removed from V and 5 bases from J, the gap between germline ends came to 17 bases. This CDR3 is CATSDSRKVRNEQYF. DNA for the CDR3: TGTGCCACCAGTGACTCGAGGAAGGTCCGAAACGAGCAGTACTTC.

The V call is TRBV10-3, the J call TRBJ2-7; no firm D call. The CDR3 is made up of 13 amino acids. Germline values: CDR1 ENHRY, CDR2 SYGVKD. V gave up 0 bases and J gave up 2 bases, with 5 bases separating them. CDR3 coding DNA: TGTGCCATCAGTGAGTCGAACACCTACGAGCAGTACTTC. Encoded protein: CAISESNTYEQYF.

This rearrangement joins TRBV25-1 to TRBJ2-7; a possible D gene is TRBD1 (5 bases). From germline, CDR1 is MGHDK and CDR2 SYGVNS. CDR3 size: 14 residues. V lost 7 bases and J lost 1, with 14 bases in between. The CDR3 loop reads CASTRQGGSYEQYF. The CDR3, as DNA: TGTGCCAGCACGAGGCAGGGTGGGTCCTACGAGCAGTACTTC.

The chain couples TRBV12-3 or TRBV12-4 to TRBJ1-1; D is perhaps TRBD1 (5 bases). V was cut by 6 bases and J by 3 bases, with 8 bases left in between. CDR3 size: 12 residues. The DNA for the CDR3 is TGTGCCAGCAGGGGACGGGACACTGAAGCTTTCTTT. Residues: CASRGRDTEAFF.

This clonotype has only a few counts. V gene TRBV20-1 combines with J gene TRBJ2-7; TRBD1 agrees at 10 bases. Germline CDR1 is DFQATT and CDR2 is SNEGSKA (reference sequence). Trimming cost V 6 bases and J 3 bases; bases outside gene matches: 8. CDR3 length: 14 residues. CDR3 bases: TGCAGTGCGGCCGGACAGGGGGAGGGCTACGAGCAGTACTTC. Its protein product is CSAAGQGEGYEQYF.

The V call is TRBV20-1, the J call TRBJ1-3, with D unresolved. V lost 0 bases to trimming and J lost 3 bases, with 3 bases between them. The CDR3 extends over 12 amino acids. Germline V CDR1 and CDR2: DFQATT, SNEGSKA (reference sequence). CDR3 sequence: CSARDGGNTIYF. Here the CDR3 DNA reads TGCAGTGCTAGAGATGGTGGAAACACCATATATTTT.

This clonotype showed up just a few times. J is TRBJ1-1 and V is TRBV7-2, with D hard to call. The CDR3 covers 15 residues. The V and J ends lost 7 bases and 11 bases respectively, with 26 bases between them. Per germline, CDR1 SGHTA and CDR2 FQGNSA. The CDR3 coding sequence is TGTGCCAGCACCGAGCAACCGGGCAGACTCGAAGGGGCTTTCTTT. Encoded protein: CASTEQPGRLEGAFF.

This sequence joins TRBV14 and TRBJ2-7; tentatively, D is TRBD1 (6 bases). Germline CDR1 and CDR2: SGHDN and FVKESK. V gave up 3 bases and J gave up 2 bases, with 17 bases separating them. This CDR3 comprises 16 residues. The CDR3 protein is CASSQSARDTAYEQYF. CDR3 DNA: TGTGCCAGCAGCCAGTCCGCCAGGGACACTGCCTACGAGCAGTACTTC.

V and J are TRBV6-1 and TRBJ2-7; 13 positions match TRBD2. V shed 6 bases, J shed 0 bases, and the junction held 11 bases outside the gene matches. Germline CDR1 is MNHNS and CDR2 is SASEGT. The length of the CDR3 is 18 residues. The DNA of the CDR3 is TGTGCCAGCAGAGGACCGGGACTAGCGGGACCGAGCTCCTACGAGCAGTACTTC. Protein sequence: CASRGPGLAGPSSYEQYF.

This clonotype has a handful of counts. The genes are TRBV18 and TRBJ2-1, with 7 bases matching TRBD2. CDR1 KGHSH and CDR2 LQKENI come from the germline V gene. Unmatched junction bases numbered 9, after V lost 2 bases and J lost 5 bases. The CDR3 sequence is 16 residues long. CDR3 sequence: CASSPWGLSGDNEQFF. The DNA for the CDR3 is TGTGCCAGCTCACCATGGGGACTAAGCGGGGACAATGAGCAGTTCTTC.

This clonotype was picked up many times. The CDR3 region has the DNA TGTGCCAGCAGTTACCGCTTGGGACATACTAACTATGGCTACACCTTC. This gives the protein CASSYRLGHTNYGYTF. The chain links TRBV6-5 to TRBJ1-2; a possible D gene is TRBD1 (6 bases). V dropped 2 bases and J dropped 0 bases, with 13 bases sitting between them. Germline CDR1 is MNHEY and CDR2 is SVGAGI. This CDR3 region has 16 residues.

This clonotype has only a few counts. The chain employs TRBV6-1 and TRBJ2-2; a possible D gene is TRBD1 (6 bases). Germline V gives CDR1 MNHNS, CDR2 SASEGT. Trimming removed 2 bases from V and 1 base from J, with 11 bases in between. The CDR3 contains 16 residues. CDR3 nucleotide sequence: TGTGCCAGCAGTGAAAGCGCAGGGGTGAACACCGGGGAGCTGTTTTTT. It encodes CASSESAGVNTGELFF.

This clonotype was seen a few times. The V and J genes are TRBV11-3 and TRBJ2-1; possibly TRBD2 for D (6 bases). The CDR3 sequence is 15 residues long. Germline lookup yields CDR1 SGHNT and CDR2 YENEEA. V dropped 5 bases and J dropped 8 bases, with 19 bases sitting between them. CDR3 residues: CASSPRLVRVHEQFF. CDR3 nucleotide sequence: TGTGCCAGCAGCCCACGACTAGTGAGGGTGCATGAGCAGTTCTTC.

This clonotype has only a few counts. The chain is built from TRBV7-3 and TRBJ2-5; a possible D gene is TRBD2 (5 bases). This CDR3 contains 16 residues. Germline assignment: CDR1 SGHTA and CDR2 FQGTGA. Trimming left V 2 bases short and J 5 bases short, with 18 bases between. The CDR3 DNA is TGTGCCAGCAGCTTATTCGGGAACATCCCCTCGGAGACCCAGTACTTC. It encodes CASSLFGNIPSETQYF.

The chain couples TRBV5-5 to TRBJ1-5; D is ambiguous. CDR1 SGHKS and CDR2 YYEKEE come from the germline V gene (reference sequence). Deletions cut 4 bases from V and 3 bases from J, with 11 bases between. CDR3 length equals 14 residues. CDR3: CASSLGSFNQPQHF. The CDR3 DNA reads as TGTGCCAGCAGCCTCGGAAGCTTCAATCAGCCCCAGCATTTT.

The rearrangement joins TRBV5-6 to TRBJ1-2, with D maybe TRBD1 (5 bases). The length of the CDR3 is 15 residues. Germline V CDR1 and CDR2: SGHDT, YYEEEE. V gave up 0 bases and J gave up 8 bases, with 17 bases separating them. Here the CDR3 reads CASSLAGTPWGGYTF. CDR3 DNA: TGTGCCAGCAGCTTGGCCGGGACGCCGTGGGGAGGCTACACCTTC.

This clonotype has only a few counts. The rearrangement links TRBV14 to TRBJ2-2; no firm D call. CDR3 length: 15 amino acids. In germline, CDR1 is SGHDN, CDR2 FVKESK. Trimming removed 2 bases at V and 2 bases at J, with 9 bases between. The CDR3 bases are TGTGCCAGCAGCCAACTGACCTCCAACACCGGGGAGCTGTTTTTT. Its protein is CASSQLTSNTGELFF.

The chain is built from TRBV20-1 and TRBJ2-1; the D gene could be TRBD1 or TRBD2 (5 bases each). V lost 6 bases and J 4 bases, leaving 16 bases between the germline ends. Looked up from germline, CDR1 is DFQATT and CDR2 is SNEGSKA (reference sequence). The CDR3 spans 14 residues. The DNA of the CDR3 is TGCAGTGCCCAGCCAGGGAGATCATACAATGAGCAGTTCTTC. It yields the protein CSAQPGRSYNEQFF.

The rearrangement links TRBV12-3 or TRBV12-4 to TRBJ2-7, with 11 bases identical to TRBD2. V dropped 5 bases and J dropped 2; count of bases not matched to a gene: 5. This CDR3 region has 15 residues. Here the CDR3 reads CASSEGTSGTYEQYF. In DNA form, the CDR3 reads TGTGCCAGCAGTGAAGGGACTAGCGGAACCTACGAGCAGTACTTC.

The CDR3 nucleotides read TGTGCCAGCAGTTTATCGCGGTCCCCCCGGTCCTACGAGCAGTACTTC. The encoded protein is CASSLSRSPRSYEQYF. The chain combines TRBV27 with TRBJ2-7; no firm D call. Germline CDR1 reads MNHEY; CDR2 reads SMNVEV (reference sequence). The CDR3 length is 16 residues. The ends were cut back, 0 bases at V and 1 base at J, with 13 bases in the middle.

This chain connects TRBV18 to TRBJ2-3; D is uncertain. The CDR3 has 15 amino acids. Germline CDR1 KGHSH, CDR2 LQKENI. Deletions cut 1 base from V and 2 bases from J, with 10 bases between. The DNA of the CDR3 is TGTGCCAGCTCACCACAAGATGACTTCACAGATACGCAGTATTTT. Translating it yields CASSPQDDFTDTQYF.

This clonotype was picked up a small number of times. This chain connects TRBV7-9 to TRBJ2-5, with 7 bases lining up with TRBD1. This CDR3 has 15 residues. The germline gives CDR1 SEHNR, CDR2 FQNEAQ (reference sequence). The V and J ends lost 4 bases and 2 bases, in that order; junction bases with no gene match: 7. For the CDR3, the DNA is TGTGCCAGCAGCTCCAAGAGACAGGGACAAGAGACCCAGTACTTC. Translating gives CASSSKRQGQETQYF.

The chain is built from TRBV7-8 and TRBJ1-1; D is undetermined. The germline V gene has CDR1 SGHVS and CDR2 FQNEAQ. V dropped 0 bases and J dropped 5 bases, with 13 bases sitting between them. CDR3 length: 15 residues. The CDR3 is CASSLAYGDGTEAFF. The CDR3 nucleotides are TGTGCCAGCAGCTTAGCATACGGGGATGGGACTGAAGCTTTCTTT.

In its sample, this clonotype was seen many times. The rearrangement uses TRBV6-5 and TRBJ2-7; 9 bases line up with TRBD1. The CDR3 length is 17 residues. Germline values: CDR1 MNHEY, CDR2 SVGAGI. J gave up 3 bases and V 3 bases, and 12 bases lay outside the gene matches. CDR3 DNA: TGTGCCAGCAGTTATAGTCAGCGGACAGGGGTTATCTACGAGCAGTACTTC. Translation gives CASSYSQRTGVIYEQYF.